Presented here are 22 T cell receptor beta chains from one specimen sequenced in a study of OX40 agonist ivuxolimab in advanced cancers. Clones were sequenced by immunoSEQ multiplex PCR, and TCRdb holds only the in-frame ones, with some missing. The data contain some 74,000 clones, approximately 90% of them singletons. This specimen consisted of CD4+ or CD8+ T cells sorted from blood, obtained in a trial of the OX40 agonist ivuxolimab. The receptors here all came from an adult with an advanced solid tumor such as melanoma, head and neck, liver or kidney cancer.

This clone was observed a single time. This chain uses TRBV6-5 with TRBJ1-6; D ambiguous. There are 14 residues in the CDR3. V lost 5 bases and J lost 8, with 13 bases in between. The germline CDR1 and CDR2 sequences are MNHEY and SVGAGI. The CDR3 loop is CASSRAAADSPLHF. The CDR3 region has the DNA TGTGCCAGCAGTAGGGCCGCGGCGGATTCACCCCTCCACTTT.

The chain recombines TRBV6-6 with TRBJ2-3; 12 nucleotides match TRBD1. The CDR3 runs to 16 residues. Germline CDR1 is MNHNY and CDR2 is SVGAGI (reference sequence). The V gene end was trimmed by 6 bases and the J gene end by 3 bases; junction bases not matched to a gene: 7. This chain's CDR3 is CASRSGQGAGTDTQYF. As DNA, the CDR3 is TGTGCCAGCAGGTCGGGACAGGGGGCCGGAACAGATACGCAGTATTTT.

The V and J genes are TRBV19 and TRBJ1-1; possibly TRBD1 for D (6 bases). Per the germline V gene, CDR1 is LNHDA and CDR2 is SQIVND (reference sequence). The CDR3 consists of 14 residues. V was shortened by 0 bases and J by 5 bases, with 10 bases between the two germline ends. The CDR3 sequence: CASSIDRGGTEAFF. In DNA, the CDR3 is TGTGCCAGTAGTATAGACAGGGGAGGAACTGAAGCTTTCTTT.

The sample holds one count of this clone. The rearrangement links TRBV19 to TRBJ1-5; no definite D call. Trimming pared 3 bases from V and 2 bases from J, leaving 11 bases between. CDR1 LNHDA and CDR2 SQIVND come from the germline V gene (reference sequence). This CDR3 is 15 amino acids long. CDR3 sequence (DNA): TGTGCCAGTAGTATCTCTGCGAGCGGCAATCAGCCCCAGCATTTT. Translated, it gives CASSISASGNQPQHF.

The rearrangement links TRBV28 to TRBJ2-7; 13 bases fit TRBD2. This CDR3 is built from 15 residues. Germline V gene sequence: CDR1 MDHEN, CDR2 SYDVKM. The V and J ends lost 6 bases and 9 bases, in that order; junction bases with no gene match: 11. DNA for the CDR3: TGTGCCAGCAGAATGTCCGGGACTAGCGGGACTCGGCAGTACTTC. Translation: CASRMSGTSGTRQYF.

The gene calls are TRBV14 and TRBJ2-3; 7 bases are shared with TRBD2. The J segment lost 4 bases and the V segment lost 4 bases, leaving 5 bases of the junction unmatched. The CDR3 runs to 14 residues. Looked up from germline, CDR1 is SGHDN and CDR2 is FVKESK. The CDR3 region has the DNA TGTGCCAGCAGCCTGAGGACTAGGCCAGATACGCAGTATTTT. Amino acids: CASSLRTRPDTQYF.

The rearrangement joins TRBV6-1 to TRBJ1-5, with D unclear. V lost 8 bases, J lost 2 bases, and 10 bases lay in between. The CDR3 consists of 13 residues. Germline V gene sequence: CDR1 MNHNS, CDR2 SASEGT. The chain's CDR3 is CASEVRGNQPQHF. The CDR3, as DNA: TGTGCCAGCGAGGTCAGAGGCAATCAGCCCCAGCATTTT.

The genes are TRBV6-1 and TRBJ2-7; D uncertain. CDR3 length: 13 amino acids. The ends were cut back, 6 bases at V and 0 bases at J, with 9 bases in the middle. The germline gives CDR1 MNHNS, CDR2 SASEGT. This CDR3 reads CASRDPSSYEQYF. The CDR3 nucleotides are TGTGCCAGCAGGGACCCTTCCTCCTACGAGCAGTACTTC.

The J gene is TRBJ1-4, the V gene TRBV20-1; D not certain. Germline CDR1 DFQATT, CDR2 SNEGSKA (reference sequence). V lost 5 bases and J 5 bases, leaving 6 bases between the germline ends. The CDR3 covers 11 residues. CDR3 residues: CSAGRNEKLFF. As DNA, the CDR3 is TGCAGTGCTGGACGGAATGAAAAACTGTTTTTT.

Comments on this clone: Relative to the germline gene, one junction end is altered; a read error may explain this. The chain links TRBV5-1 to TRBJ2-7; 10 nucleotides line up with TRBD2. The CDR3 has 16 amino acids. Germline V lookup: CDR1 SGHRS, CDR2 YFSETQ. CDR3 sequence (DNA): TGCGCCAGCAGGATAGCGGGAGGAATACGCACCTACGAGCAGCACTTC. Translating gives CASRIAGGIRTYEQHF.

This rearrangement joins TRBV5-4 to TRBJ2-7; D is undetermined. Germline V lookup: CDR1 SGHNT, CDR2 YYREEE (reference sequence). Trimming removed 4 bases at V and 5 bases at J, with 13 bases between. This CDR3 is built from 13 residues. CDR3 DNA: TGTGCCAGCAGCCCGTCCCGGATGGACGAGCAGTACTTC. This gives the protein CASSPSRMDEQYF.

The chain joins TRBV11-3 to TRBJ2-1, with D tentatively TRBD2 (6 bases). This CDR3 comprises 16 residues. CDR1 SGHNT and CDR2 YENEEA come from the germline V gene. Trimming shortened V by 0 bases and J by 5 bases, and 14 bases separated the two germline ends. The CDR3 loop reads CASSLDLLAGNNEQFF. CDR3 nucleotide sequence: TGTGCCAGCAGCTTAGATTTACTAGCAGGGAACAATGAGCAGTTCTTC.

The DNA for the CDR3 is TGCGCCAGCAGTCATCCGGGACAGGGTTTCGGGGAGCTGTTTTTT. It specifies CASSHPGQGFGELFF. The rearrangement uses TRBV23-1 and TRBJ2-2, with 9 bases fitting TRBD1. TRBV23-1 falls under the ORF class, with uncertain function. CDR3 length: 15 residues. J was trimmed by 7 bases and V by 3 bases; bases with no gene match: 6.

This clone was detected only a few times. The V call is TRBV30, the J call TRBJ1-1; D remains ambiguous. The V end lost 5 bases, the J end lost 0 bases, and 7 bases lay between the germline ends. CDR3 length: 12 residues. Looked up from germline, CDR1 is GTSNPN and CDR2 is SVGIG (reference sequence). DNA for the CDR3: TGTGCCTGGGCCAGCATGAACACTGAAGCTTTCTTT. Encoded protein: CAWASMNTEAFF.

Written as DNA, the CDR3 is TGTGCCAGCAGCCTGACAGAGAACTATGGCTACACCTTC. Its translation is CASSLTENYGYTF. The V call is TRBV7-9, the J call TRBJ1-2, with a weak D call TRBD1 (5 bases). Germline V gives CDR1 SEHNR, CDR2 FQNEAQ (reference sequence). The CDR3 runs to 13 residues. Trimming took 5 bases from V and 2 from J, leaving 9 bases between them. Based on the CDR3 plus reference TRBV7-9 and TRBJ1-2, the full variable domain is DTGVSQNPRHKITKRGQNVTFRCDPISEHNRLYWYRQTLGQGPEFLTYFQNEAQLEKSRLLSDRFSAERPKGSFSTLEIQRTEQGDSAMYLCASSLTENYGYTFGSGTRLTVV.

The chain combines TRBV16 with TRBJ1-6; D remains ambiguous. CDR3 length: 19 amino acids. Trimming left V 4 bases short and J 5 bases short, with 24 bases between. The germline CDR1 and CDR2 sequences are KGHSY and FQNENV. The CDR3 DNA sequence: TGTGCCAGCAGCCCCAACCGCCCGTCTAGGACGAAGGATAATTCACCCCTCCACTTT. This encodes CASSPNRPSRTKDNSPLHF.

The V and J genes are TRBV30 and TRBJ2-7; D is unresolved. Germline V gene lookup returns CDR1 GTSNPN and CDR2 SVGIG (reference sequence). Trimming pared 3 bases from V and 3 bases from J, leaving 6 bases between. This CDR3 comprises 11 residues. The CDR3 is CAWRTFYEQYF. CDR3 in DNA: TGTGCCTGGAGGACGTTCTACGAGCAGTACTTC.

This clone was counted between two and nine times. The chain links TRBV27 to TRBJ2-7, with 11 bases aligning to TRBD2. CDR3 length: 15 amino acids. V gave up 2 bases and J gave up 7 bases; unmatched junction bases: 7. From germline, CDR1 is MNHEY and CDR2 SMNVEV (reference sequence). As DNA, the CDR3 is TGTGCCAGCAGTTTAACGACTAGCGGGGAAGGTGAGCAGTACTTC. Protein: CASSLTTSGEGEQYF.

V is TRBV6-5 and J is TRBJ2-3; 7 bases line up with TRBD2. The CDR3 is 12 residues long. Germline assignment: CDR1 MNHEY and CDR2 SVGAGI. V trimming: 7 bases; J trimming: 11 bases; junction bases outside the gene matches: 9. As DNA, the CDR3 is TGTGCCAGCACCGGGGGAGGGCGGGGGCAGTATTTT. Residues: CASTGGGRGQYF.

This chain uses TRBV9 with TRBJ2-2; 7 nucleotides align to TRBD2. This CDR3 comprises 15 residues. Per germline, CDR1 SGDLS and CDR2 YYNGEE. V trimming: 4 bases; J trimming: 7 bases; junction bases outside the gene matches: 10. Here the CDR3 reads CASSPRDWEGGELFF. The DNA of the CDR3 is TGTGCCAGCAGCCCCCGGGACTGGGAGGGCGGGGAGCTGTTTTTT.

This CDR3 reads CASSFGGLAGELFF. CDR3 bases: TGTGCCAGCAGCTTCGGGGGCCTAGCCGGGGAGCTGTTTTTT. The rearrangement uses TRBV7-3 and TRBJ2-2, with D perhaps matching TRBD1 or TRBD2 (6 bases each). Germline V CDR1 and CDR2: SGHTA, FQGTGA. CDR3 size: 14 residues. V shed 3 bases and J shed 6 bases, with 11 bases lying between them.

The V gene is TRBV9, the J gene TRBJ1-1; D might be TRBD1 (5 bases). V was shortened by 0 bases and J by 1 base, with 13 bases between the two germline ends. Germline V gene sequence: CDR1 SGDLS, CDR2 YYNGEE. The CDR3 sequence is 16 residues long. CDR3 residues: CASSVGHGTANTEAFF. The CDR3 DNA reads as TGTGCCAGCAGCGTAGGGCATGGGACGGCGAACACTGAAGCTTTCTTT.